Following are 24 T cell receptor beta chains from one sample sequenced in a study of T cell responses to AZD1222 COVID-19 vaccine. The method was immunoSEQ multiplex PCR; TCRdb's version includes in-frame clones alone and lacks a portion of them. The sample has approximately 160,000 clones; approximately 93% are singletons. The material sequenced was peripheral blood, taken on day 0 of AZD1222 vaccination. These receptors were collected from an adult in good health.

This chain joins TRBV7-9 and TRBJ2-7, with a possible D match to TRBD2 (6 bases). The CDR3 covers 15 residues. Trimming took 7 bases from V and 3 from J, leaving 19 bases between them. Germline loops: CDR1 SEHNR, CDR2 FQNEAQ (reference sequence). The CDR3 protein is CASTRRFQGGYEQYF. CDR3 bases: TGTGCCAGCACCCGAAGGTTCCAGGGAGGCTACGAGCAGTACTTC.

V usage is TRBV7-7 and J usage is TRBJ2-7; tentative D call: TRBD2 (6 bases). Trimming shortened V by 1 base and J by 7 bases, and 11 bases separated the two germline ends. In germline, CDR1 is SSHAT, CDR2 FNYEAQ (reference sequence). The CDR3 consists of 13 residues. The CDR3 region is CASSLDGGWEQYF. CDR3 DNA sequence: TGTGCCAGCAGCTTAGATGGAGGGTGGGAGCAGTACTTC.

This clone was recorded only once. The V call is TRBV10-2, the J call TRBJ1-5, with 7 positions matching TRBD1. The CDR3 is made up of 15 amino acids. V lost 4 bases, J lost 5 bases, and 8 bases stayed unmatched. Germline V gives CDR1 WSHSY, CDR2 SAAADI. CDR3 amino acids: CASSALETGYQPQHF. DNA of the CDR3: TGCGCCAGCAGTGCGCTGGAGACAGGGTATCAGCCCCAGCATTTT.

The sample holds a few counts of this clone. J is TRBJ1-5 and V is TRBV7-2; TRBD1 aligns across 10 bases. This CDR3 contains 14 residues. Unmatched junction bases numbered 3, after V lost 4 bases and J lost 6 bases. In germline, CDR1 is SGHTA, CDR2 FQGNSA. The CDR3 region is CASSSTGGVQPQHF. The CDR3, as DNA: TGTGCCAGCAGCTCGACAGGGGGCGTTCAGCCCCAGCATTTT.

This rearrangement joins TRBV19 to TRBJ1-3; D possibly corresponds to TRBD1 (5 bases). V shed 3 bases and J shed 4 bases, with 13 bases lying between them. The germline V gene encodes CDR1 LNHDA and CDR2 SQIVND (reference sequence). This CDR3 spans 15 amino acids. CDR3 loop: CASSIRGTLGNTIYF. The CDR3 coding sequence is TGTGCCAGTAGTATTCGGGGGACTCTAGGAAACACCATATATTTT.

This chain connects TRBV19 to TRBJ1-1; D remains unclear. The CDR3 sequence is 13 residues long. V gave up 5 bases and J gave up 2 bases, with 9 bases separating them. The germline CDR1 and CDR2 sequences are LNHDA and SQIVND (reference sequence). The DNA of the CDR3 is TGTGCCAGTAGTGTATTAATTAACACTGAAGCTTTCTTT. This codes for CASSVLINTEAFF.

V gene TRBV7-2 combines with J gene TRBJ2-1; 9 positions agree with TRBD2. Germline-derived CDR1 and CDR2 are SGHTA and FQGNSA. This CDR3 has 15 residues. Trimming cost V 2 bases and J 4 bases; bases outside gene matches: 3. CDR3 sequence: CASSLIAGAYNEQFF. The DNA for the CDR3 is TGTGCCAGCAGCTTAATAGCGGGGGCGTACAATGAGCAGTTCTTC.

The rearrangement uses TRBV19 and TRBJ1-5; tentatively, D is TRBD1 (5 bases). Trimming removed 1 base at V and 7 bases at J, with 11 bases between. The CDR3 sequence is 14 residues long. Germline V gene sequence: CDR1 LNHDA, CDR2 SQIVND (reference sequence). This CDR3 reads CASSIGDRRQPQHF. The CDR3 coding sequence is TGTGCCAGTAGTATAGGGGACCGAAGGCAGCCCCAGCATTTT.

The CDR3 is CASSLDRYYGYTF. In DNA form, the CDR3 reads TGTGCCAGCAGCTTGGACAGGTACTATGGCTACACCTTC. V is TRBV7-9 and J is TRBJ1-2, with 7 bases matching TRBD1. Germline V CDR1 and CDR2: SEHNR, FQNEAQ (reference sequence). Trimming cost V 3 bases and J 3 bases; bases outside gene matches: 1. This CDR3 contains 13 residues.

In its sample, this clone was seen a few times. The chain has TRBV6-5 and TRBJ2-2; D uncertain. The CDR3 spans 13 residues. The germline V and J ends were trimmed by 8 bases and 6 bases, with 13 bases remaining between them. Germline CDR1 reads MNHEY; CDR2 reads SVGAGI. The CDR3: CASSVEVPGELFF. The DNA for the CDR3 is TGTGCCAGCTCCGTTGAAGTACCCGGGGAGCTGTTTTTT.

This chain links TRBV5-1 with TRBJ2-2, with D hard to call. Germline CDR1 reads SGHRS; CDR2 reads YFSETQ. Trimming stripped 4 bases from V and 2 bases from J, with 6 bases between. CDR3 length equals 13 residues. This CDR3 reads CASSPENTGELFF. In DNA form, the CDR3 reads TGCGCCAGCAGCCCCGAAAACACCGGGGAGCTGTTTTTT.

The rearrangement uses TRBV2 and TRBJ1-5; D not certain. V lost 6 bases and J lost 4, with 13 bases in between. This CDR3 spans 14 amino acids. Germline values: CDR1 SNHLY, CDR2 FYNNEI. The CDR3 loop reads CASRPSSGNQPQHF. In DNA form, the CDR3 reads TGTGCCAGCAGGCCGTCGAGCGGGAATCAGCCCCAGCATTTT.

This chain connects TRBV18 to TRBJ1-5, with D possibly TRBD1 on 6 matching bases. The CDR3 runs 18 residues. Germline V gene sequence: CDR1 KGHSH, CDR2 LQKENI. Deletions cut 3 bases from V and 2 bases from J, with 20 bases between. Written as DNA, the CDR3 is TGTGCCAGCTCACCCGCAGGAGGGGGAAGTAATGGCAATCAGCCCCAGCATTTT. Its translation is CASSPAGGGSNGNQPQHF.

This chain connects TRBV25-1 to TRBJ2-7, with 9 bases lining up with TRBD1. In germline, CDR1 is MGHDK, CDR2 SYGVNS. This CDR3 comprises 14 residues. The V segment lost 8 bases and the J segment 2 bases; nucleotides outside the gene matches: 7. Written as DNA, the CDR3 is TGTGCCAGCGCGAGGACAGGGGTTACCTACGAGCAGTACTTC. This codes for CASARTGVTYEQYF.

This rearrangement joins TRBV5-1 to TRBJ1-1; 7 bases are shared with TRBD1. Losses at the gene ends were 0 bases for V and 5 bases for J; bases not matched to a gene: 4. The CDR3 contains 14 residues. Per the germline V gene, CDR1 is SGHRS and CDR2 is YFSETQ. The chain's CDR3 is CASSLVQGSTEAFF. In nucleotides, the CDR3 is TGCGCCAGCAGCTTGGTACAGGGGAGTACTGAAGCTTTCTTT.

The chain couples TRBV18 to TRBJ2-2; D not certain. V was shortened by 4 bases and J by 1 base, with 7 bases between the two germline ends. CDR1 is KGHSH and CDR2 is LQKENI in the germline V gene. The CDR3 has 14 residues. As DNA, the CDR3 is TGTGCCAGCTCACTACAGTGGAACACCGGGGAGCTGTTTTTT. Protein: CASSLQWNTGELFF.

This clone was picked up one time. V and J are TRBV7-8 and TRBJ2-2; TRBD1 matches at 7 bases. Germline CDR1 SGHVS, CDR2 FQNEAQ. The CDR3 contains 14 residues. With 7 bases clipped from V and 6 bases from J, the junction kept 8 bases outside the gene matches. Here the CDR3 DNA reads TGTGCCAGCATCAGAGGGGGCGCGTCCGGGGAGCTGTTTTTT. This sequence encodes CASIRGGASGELFF. The complete variable domain, with remaining parts taken from reference TRBV7-8 and TRBJ2-2, reads GAGVSQSPRYKVAKRGQDVALRCDPISGHVSLFWYQQALGQGPEFLTYFQNEAQLDKSGLPSDRFFAERPEGSVSTLKIQRTQQEDSAVYLCASIRGGASGELFFGEGSRLTVL.

The V and J genes are TRBV2 and TRBJ2-5, with 12 bases identical to TRBD2. The J segment lost 0 bases and the V segment lost 6 bases, leaving 8 bases of the junction unmatched. The CDR3 contains 17 residues. Germline V gene lookup returns CDR1 SNHLY and CDR2 FYNNEI. The CDR3 loop is CASSRLAGATYQETQYF. The CDR3 nucleotides are TGTGCCAGCAGCCGACTAGCGGGGGCCACGTACCAAGAGACCCAGTACTTC.

The sample holds a few counts of this clone. This chain joins TRBV19 and TRBJ1-1; D uncertain. The CDR3 sequence is 13 residues long. Looked up from germline, CDR1 is LNHDA and CDR2 is SQIVND (reference sequence). The ends were cut back, 10 bases at V and 0 bases at J, with 12 bases in the middle. Here the CDR3 reads CATRSRLNTEAFF. The CDR3 nucleotides are TGTGCCACCCGGTCCAGATTGAACACTGAAGCTTTCTTT.

V usage is TRBV3-1 (or the pseudogene TRBV3-2) and J usage is TRBJ2-1; tentative D call: TRBD2 (6 bases). CDR3 length equals 16 residues. Trimming left V 4 bases short and J 0 bases short, with 13 bases between. Germline V gene lookup returns CDR1 LGHDT and CDR2 YNNKEL (reference sequence). This CDR3 is CASSPEGAGSYNEQFF. CDR3 DNA sequence: TGTGCCAGCAGCCCTGAGGGAGCGGGCTCCTACAATGAGCAGTTCTTC.

This sequence joins TRBV9 and TRBJ1-4, with D uncertain. Germline V gene data show CDR1 as SGDLS and CDR2 as YYNGEE. V lost 0 bases and J 3 bases, leaving 9 bases between the germline ends. The CDR3 spans 15 residues. CDR3 nucleotide sequence: TGTGCCAGCAGCGTAGCAGACACCCCTAATGAAAAACTGTTTTTT. Protein product: CASSVADTPNEKLFF.

The rearrangement uses TRBV18 and TRBJ1-2, with D perhaps matching TRBD1 (6 bases). V lost 5 bases and J lost 5, with 18 bases in between. This CDR3 has 15 residues. CDR1 is KGHSH and CDR2 is LQKENI in the germline V gene. CDR3 amino acids: CASSSGTGGAYGYTF. The CDR3 region has the DNA TGTGCCAGCTCATCGGGGACGGGGGGCGCGTATGGCTACACCTTC.

The V call is TRBV2, the J call TRBJ1-4; TRBD1 matches 8 bases. Germline CDR1 SNHLY, CDR2 FYNNEI. Trimming at V came to 6 bases and at J to 6 bases, leaving 6 bases not matched to a gene. The CDR3 is 14 amino acids. CDR3 DNA sequence: TGTGCCAGCAGCTTCGACAGGGGTGATGAAAAACTGTTTTTT. It encodes CASSFDRGDEKLFF.

This chain uses TRBV7-9 with TRBJ2-1; 7 positions agree with TRBD1. J was trimmed by 16 bases and V by 0 bases; bases with no gene match: 9. CDR3 length: 13 amino acids. Germline V gene data show CDR1 as SEHNR and CDR2 as FQNEAQ (reference sequence). The CDR3: CASSLALGTEFFF. As DNA, the CDR3 is TGTGCCAGCAGCTTAGCGCTAGGGACAGAGTTTTTCTTC.